The sequence of this T cell receptor beta chain was determined in a study of cytomegalovirus exposure and HLA in healthy donors. Study in general: Clustering assigned 70% to 85% of the 350 to 400 genotyped donors to the Caucasian-associated ancestry cluster. Study-wide points: The investigators catalogued some 150 TCR beta chains as cytomegalovirus-associated.

With regard to this clone: Its antigen remains unidentified.

PCR used 60 Vbeta primers and 13 Jbeta primers. Study processing details: Unique TCR beta chains totaled roughly 79 million in a later count, with around 11 million of them shared. Sequencing was performed with immunoSEQ multiplex PCR; in TCRdb, only in-frame clones are kept and a portion is missing. V and J calls and clone size come straight from that table; D and trimming were deduced from the DNA. In the table there are tens of thousands of clones, 78% of which are singletons. The length of the CDR3 is 15 residues. Germline V gene lookup returns CDR1 MDHEN and CDR2 SYDVKM. The V end lost 6 bases, the J end lost 6 bases, and 18 bases lay between the germline ends.

Sequences were obtained from PBMCs. The chain links TRBV28 to TRBJ1-5, with D possibly being TRBD1 (6 bases). The sequence was collected from a male donor in good health and CMV-seropositive. CDR3 nucleotides: TGTGCCAGCAGGCTGGGGCAGGGAGGGGGTCAGCCCCAGCATTTT. Encoded protein: CASRLGQGGGQPQHF.